This T cell receptor (beta chain) comes out of a study of tumor-infiltrating lymphocytes in primary liver carcinoma. About this clonotype itself: What it recognizes is unknown. The conserved final phenylalanine or tryptophan is absent from the CDR3, which likely points to a read error.

Using a constant-region primer together with ProtoScript II reverse transcriptase, TCR beta cDNA was made from 450 to 600 ng of total RNA. Slightly modified ARM-PCR, run as three nested multiplex PCR rounds, produced the TCR beta libraries. TRBV1-TRBV30 forward primers paired with a C-beta reverse primer drove the first two PCR rounds, roughly 9 cycles each. From the multiplex PCR reads, TCRdb called clonotypes with MiXCR, one entry per CDR3 protein. Found here are roughly 100,000 distinct CDR3 sequences, more than 65% of them singletons; the top ten hold 9% to 10%. The CDR3 length is 15 residues. Germline values: CDR1 KGHDR, CDR2 SFDVKD. The tissue used was unsorted bulk material of about 19-33 mg. RNA and DNA were co-extracted from it with the AllPrep DNA/RNA mini kit. Researchers took samples from five separate regions of each tumor. Overall study results and limits: The study found tumor-adjacent and tumor-blood pairs overlapped less than tumor region pairs. Detection in all five tumor regions applied to only about 7-25% of top clones.

This chain joins TRBV24-1 and TRBJ2-5; D remains unclear. Sequencing was performed on liver tumor tissue from sampling region 5. Subset reported: tumor region T5, tumor centre. The sequence was collected from a woman aged 55-75 years with primary liver carcinoma and hepatitis B virus infection. The CDR3 loop is CATNDRQAHQETQYS. The CDR3 bases are TGTGCCACCAATGATCGGCAGGCGCACCAAGAGACCCAGTACTCC.